Listed here is a single T cell receptor beta chain. Its antigen is currently unknown. Other nucleotide sequences from this sample produce the same CDR3. Clones were read by immunoSEQ multiplex PCR, and TCRdb kept only the in-frame ones, dropping some. The sample consists of more than 2 million clones, roughly 95% of them appearing once. In the naive CD8 group, cells lacked CD45RO and were positively selected for CCR7, so terminally differentiated effector memory CD45RA+ cells were left out. Germline assignment: CDR1 PRHDT and CDR2 FYEKMQ (reference sequence). V was shortened by 2 bases and J by 4 bases, with 6 bases between the two germline ends. CDR3 size: 13 residues. This specimen comes from a study of shared clonotypes between healthy human individuals. Study-wide findings and caveats: When compared with the clonotypes that were shared by all four sorted-subset donors, the non-shared clonotypes turned out to have lower generation probabilities. With several donors compared, approximately 5% of naive CD4 clonotypes were shared.

The origin of this receptor is a man in his late teens or twenties in good health. Sequencing was carried out using naive CD8+ T cells sorted from blood. The rearrangement joins TRBV13 to TRBJ2-1; D remains ambiguous. DNA of the CDR3: TGTGCCAGCAGCTTAAGCCGTTACAATGAGCAGTTCTTC. Protein: CASSLSRYNEQFF.